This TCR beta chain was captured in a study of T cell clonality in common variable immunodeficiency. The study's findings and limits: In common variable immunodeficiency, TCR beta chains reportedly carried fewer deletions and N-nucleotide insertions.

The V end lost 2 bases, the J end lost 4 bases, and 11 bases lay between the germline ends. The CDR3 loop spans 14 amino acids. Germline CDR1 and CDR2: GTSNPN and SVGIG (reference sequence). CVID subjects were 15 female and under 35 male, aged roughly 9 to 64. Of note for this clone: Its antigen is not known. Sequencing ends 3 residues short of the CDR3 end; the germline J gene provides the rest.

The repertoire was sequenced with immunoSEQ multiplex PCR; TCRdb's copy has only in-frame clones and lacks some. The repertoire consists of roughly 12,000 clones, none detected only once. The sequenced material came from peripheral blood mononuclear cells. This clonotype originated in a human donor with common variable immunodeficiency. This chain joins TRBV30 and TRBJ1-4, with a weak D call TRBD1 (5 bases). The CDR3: CAWSPGGGNEKLFF. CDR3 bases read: TGTGCCTGGAGTCCGGGCGGGGGTAATGAAAAA.